Sequencing of this T cell receptor (beta chain) was carried out in a study of T cell repertoires in ileal Crohn's disease. Study-level points and caveats: Active smokers at surgery had more clonal expansions than non-smokers.

In the case of this clone: Its antigen is undetermined.

The assay was immunoSEQ multiplex PCR, and TCRdb's table has in-frame clones only and misses some. The sample lists around 33,000 clones, around three quarters occurring once. V trimming: 6 bases; J trimming: 1 base; junction bases outside the gene matches: 3. Germline V lookup: CDR1 ENHRY, CDR2 SYGVKD. This CDR3 contains 16 residues. The sample consisted of ileal tissue. The sequence was collected from an adult with Crohn's disease. The V gene is TRBV10-3, the J gene TRBJ2-2; 12 nucleotides match TRBD2. CDR3 region: CAIRPTSGRNTGELFF. CDR3 coding DNA: TGTGCCATCAGACCGACTAGCGGGAGGAACACCGGGGAGCTGTTTTTT.